These 2 T cell receptor beta chains originate from one sample sequenced in a study of blood T cell repertoires in COVID-19. TCRdb's copy holds only in-frame clones and misses some; the assay was immunoSEQ multiplex PCR. The sample has 200,000 to 300,000 clones, more than 85% seen once. Sequencing was done on a sample of peripheral blood. The receptors here all came from an older woman with COVID-19, enrolled during active disease.

The J gene is TRBJ2-7, the V gene TRBV12-2; no check of the table's D call, TRBD2, against the DNA was made. TRBV12-2 is a pseudogene locus. There are 14 residues in the CDR3. This CDR3 is CASRSQREPYEQYF. The CDR3 coding sequence is TGTGCAAGTCGCTCACAGCGGGAGCCCTACGAGCAGTACTTC.

This chain links TRBV30 with TRBJ1-2; D not certain. The germline V gene encodes CDR1 GTSNPN and CDR2 SVGIG (reference sequence). The CDR3 has 12 amino acids. Trimming cost V 8 bases and J 7 bases, with 17 bases left between them. DNA of the CDR3: TGTGCCAGAGATCTACGAGGTGGTGGCTACACCTTC. This gives the protein CARDLRGGGYTF.